This entry lists 28 T cell receptor beta chains sequenced from one sample in a study of blood T cell repertoires in COVID-19. Clones were sequenced by immunoSEQ multiplex PCR, and TCRdb holds only the in-frame ones, with some missing. The table includes 150,000 or so clones, 70% to 85% detected once. Input material: peripheral blood. All receptors come from a woman aged 45-65 years in a cohort sampled during active or convalescent COVID-19.

The count of this clone is one. The chain joins TRBV5-1 to TRBJ2-5, with 11 bases aligning to TRBD2. Trimming took 4 bases from V and 7 from J; bases not matched to a gene: 12. CDR3 length equals 16 residues. Germline V CDR1 and CDR2: SGHRS, YFSETQ. The CDR3 coding sequence is TGCGCCAGCAGCGCCGAGACTAGCGGGGAGGAGGTGACCCAGTACTTC. Its translation is CASSAETSGEEVTQYF. Together with reference TRBV5-1 and TRBJ2-5, the CDR3 gives the full variable domain: KAGVTQTPRYLIKTRGQQVTLSCSPISGHRSVSWYQQTPGQGLQFLFEYFSETQRNKGNFPGRFSGRQFSNSRSEMNVSTLELGDSALYLCASSAETSGEEVTQYFGPGTRLLVL.

V gene TRBV3-1 (or the pseudogene TRBV3-2) combines with J gene TRBJ1-2, with 7 bases aligning to TRBD1. The ends lost 4 bases at V and 2 bases at J; junction bases unmatched: 7. The CDR3 contains 15 residues. CDR1 LGHDT and CDR2 YNNKEL come from the germline V gene (reference sequence). As DNA, the CDR3 is TGTGCCAGCAGCCCGCGGACAGGAGGGAACTATGGCTACACCTTC. Translated: CASSPRTGGNYGYTF.

This chain uses TRBV6-5 with TRBJ2-7, with a tentative D call TRBD1 (6 bases). V dropped 8 bases and J dropped 3 bases, with 17 bases sitting between them. The CDR3 is 14 amino acids. The germline CDR1 and CDR2 sequences are MNHEY and SVGAGI. The CDR3: CASGKTGSRYEQYF. CDR3 nucleotide sequence: TGTGCCAGCGGCAAGACAGGCAGCCGCTACGAGCAGTACTTC.

The chain recombines TRBV4-2 with TRBJ1-2; 10 bases are a match to TRBD1. Looked up from germline, CDR1 is LGHNA and CDR2 is YNFKEQ. This CDR3 is built from 15 residues. Trimming took 4 bases from V and 8 from J; bases not matched to a gene: 10. This CDR3 is CASSPRGDRGSGYTF. The CDR3 coding sequence is TGTGCCAGCAGCCCTCGTGGGGACAGGGGATCGGGCTACACCTTC.

The rearrangement uses TRBV7-2 and TRBJ1-3; tentatively, D is TRBD1 (5 bases). Trimming cost V 1 base and J 2 bases, with 9 bases left between them. The V gene's germline CDR1 is SGHTA and CDR2 FQGNSA. This CDR3 comprises 15 residues. This CDR3 is CASSLEGNPGNTIYF. Here the CDR3 DNA reads TGTGCCAGCAGCTTAGAGGGGAACCCTGGAAACACCATATATTTT.

J is TRBJ1-3 and V is TRBV29-1; no definite D call. The V end was cut by 5 bases, the J end by 0 bases, with 11 bases between. The CDR3 runs to 14 residues. The germline CDR1 and CDR2 sequences are SQVTM and ANQGSEA. CDR3 amino acids: CSVKIQRSGNTIYF. DNA for the CDR3: TGCAGCGTTAAAATCCAGCGCTCTGGAAACACCATATATTTT.

The sample holds one count of this clone. The chain combines TRBV29-1 with TRBJ1-3, with 9 bases lining up with TRBD1. V shed 6 bases and J 2 bases; nucleotides not matched to a gene: 11. The germline V gene encodes CDR1 SQVTM and CDR2 ANQGSEA. The CDR3 totals 16 residues. The CDR3 DNA reads TGCAGCGTATGGGACAAACAGGGGGCTGCTGGAAACACCATATATTTT. Residues: CSVWDKQGAAGNTIYF.

The genes are TRBV20-1 and TRBJ1-1, with D unclear. Germline V gene sequence: CDR1 DFQATT, CDR2 SNEGSKA (reference sequence). The CDR3 is 11 residues long. Trimming took 2 bases from V and 11 from J, leaving 12 bases between them. CDR3 sequence reads: CSARLTRYAFF. CDR3 DNA: TGCAGTGCTAGACTTACCAGGTACGCTTTCTTT.

The chain couples TRBV20-1 to TRBJ1-3; D might be TRBD1 (5 bases). CDR1 and CDR2 from the germline V gene are DFQATT and SNEGSKA (reference sequence). V was clipped by 3 bases and J by 0 bases, with 9 bases between them. This CDR3 is built from 14 residues. CDR3 sequence: CSASLDSSGNTIYF. DNA of the CDR3: TGCAGTGCTAGTCTCGACAGCTCTGGAAACACCATATATTTT.

The chain uses TRBV7-9 and TRBJ1-2, with 8 bases aligning to TRBD1. Losses at the gene ends were 1 base for V and 6 bases for J; bases not matched to a gene: 7. This CDR3 comprises 15 residues. Germline lookup yields CDR1 SEHNR and CDR2 FQNEAQ (reference sequence). CDR3 nucleotides: TGTGCCAGCAGCTTAGGCCAACTACAGGGGGATGGCTACACCTTC. Protein: CASSLGQLQGDGYTF.

J is TRBJ2-5 and V is TRBV7-2, with 8 bases fitting TRBD1. The germline V gene encodes CDR1 SGHTA and CDR2 FQGNSA. The junction had 1 base not matched to a gene; V was cut back by 3 bases and J by 4 bases. This CDR3 contains 13 residues. The CDR3 region has the DNA TGTGCCAGCAGCTTTGGACAGGGAGAGACCCAGTACTTC. It codes for CASSFGQGETQYF. Looking up the rest from reference TRBV7-2 and TRBJ2-5 gives the full variable domain: GAGVSQSPSNKVTEKGKDVELRCDPISGHTALYWYRQSLGQGLEFLIYFQGNSAPDKSGLPSDRFSAERTGGSVSTLTIQRTQQEDSAVYLCASSFGQGETQYFGPGTRLLVL.

The rearrangement links TRBV30 to TRBJ1-6, with a weak D call TRBD1 (6 bases). The CDR3 totals 12 residues. Germline assignment: CDR1 GTSNPN and CDR2 SVGIG (reference sequence). Trimming left V 5 bases short and J 11 bases short, with 13 bases between. The CDR3 DNA sequence: TGTGCCTGGCACACAGGGAGTCCACCCCTCCACTTT. It is translated as CAWHTGSPPLHF.

V usage is TRBV4-1 and J usage is TRBJ1-5; D is undetermined. This CDR3 contains 17 residues. The germline V gene has CDR1 MGHRA and CDR2 YSYEKL. V was cut by 0 bases and J by 5 bases, with 17 bases left in between. The DNA for the CDR3 is TGCGCCAGCAGCCAAGATGCTCCGACGGGGATTCATCAGCCCCAGCATTTT. It specifies CASSQDAPTGIHQPQHF.

This sequence joins TRBV30 and TRBJ2-1, with no clear D. From germline, CDR1 is GTSNPN and CDR2 SVGIG (reference sequence). The CDR3 is 12 amino acids. V was shortened by 4 bases and J by 6 bases, with 10 bases between the two germline ends. The CDR3 DNA follows: TGTGCCTGGACTTACCTCGGCAATGAGCAGTTCTTC. Its translation: CAWTYLGNEQFF.

The chain uses TRBV19 and TRBJ1-2; TRBD1 matches at 7 bases. Germline values: CDR1 LNHDA, CDR2 SQIVND (reference sequence). J lost 8 bases, V lost 5 bases, and 14 bases had no gene match. The CDR3 is 15 amino acids. The CDR3 region has the DNA TGTGCCAGTAGTCAACAAGATGACAGGGTTGGCGGCTACACCTTC. Its translation is CASSQQDDRVGGYTF.

This rearrangement joins TRBV30 to TRBJ1-2; possible D gene TRBD1, 5 bases. This CDR3 has 12 amino acids. Germline-derived CDR1 and CDR2 are GTSNPN and SVGIG (reference sequence). The V end lost 3 bases, the J end lost 9 bases, and 14 bases lay between the germline ends. The CDR3 protein is CAWSSAGLSYTF. The CDR3 region has the DNA TGTGCCTGGAGCTCGGCAGGGCTTAGCTACACCTTC. Using reference TRBV30 and TRBJ1-2 for the parts outside the CDR3, the full variable domain is SQTIHQWPATLVQPVGSPLSLECTVEGTSNPNLYWYRQAAGRGLQLLFYSVGIGQISSEVPQNLSASRPQDRQFILSSKKLLLSDSGFYLCAWSSAGLSYTFGSGTRLTVV.

The chain employs TRBV7-3 and TRBJ2-2; D possibly corresponds to TRBD1 (6 bases). V was pared by 2 bases and J by 6 bases, with 10 bases between. The CDR3 runs 14 residues. The germline CDR1 and CDR2 sequences are SGHTA and FQGTGA. The CDR3 region is CASSLGQIPGELFF. CDR3 in DNA: TGTGCCAGCAGCTTAGGACAGATCCCCGGGGAGCTGTTTTTT.

V usage is TRBV11-2 and J usage is TRBJ2-2; D call uncertain. Trimming cost V 1 base and J 6 bases, with 6 bases left between them. This CDR3 comprises 13 residues. Germline values: CDR1 SGHAT, CDR2 FQNNGV. The CDR3 DNA reads as TGTGCCAGCAGCTTAGTCCAGGCCGGGGAGCTGTTTTTT. Its translation: CASSLVQAGELFF.

The chain carries TRBV5-1 and TRBJ1-1, with D perhaps matching TRBD1 (6 bases). CDR3 size: 14 residues. Trimming pared 1 base from V and 3 bases from J, leaving 10 bases between. Germline CDR1 is SGHRS and CDR2 is YFSETQ. The CDR3 sequence: CASSLWGPDTEAFF. Written as DNA, the CDR3 is TGCGCCAGCAGCTTGTGGGGGCCGGACACTGAAGCTTTCTTT.

J is TRBJ2-4 and V is TRBV27; TRBD1 matches at 8 bases. Germline CDR1 and CDR2: MNHEY and SMNVEV (reference sequence). The V segment lost 2 bases and the J segment 0 bases; nucleotides outside the gene matches: 6. The CDR3 is 17 residues long. CDR3 DNA sequence: TGTGCCAGCAGTTTAGGACAGGGAAGGGTAGCCAAAAACATTCAGTACTTC. As protein: CASSLGQGRVAKNIQYF.

The chain joins TRBV4-1 to TRBJ1-5; 8 nucleotides match TRBD1. Germline V lookup: CDR1 MGHRA, CDR2 YSYEKL. This CDR3 comprises 14 residues. After removal of 3 bases from V and 5 bases from J, the junction contained 3 bases not matched to a gene. The CDR3: CASSQADRDQPQHF. The CDR3 DNA sequence: TGCGCCAGCAGCCAGGCGGACAGGGATCAGCCCCAGCATTTT.

This chain uses TRBV12-5 with TRBJ2-3, with a weak D call TRBD1 (5 bases). Germline V gene data show CDR1 as LGHNT and CDR2 as FRNRAP. The CDR3 extends over 16 amino acids. V lost 6 bases, J lost 2 bases, and 18 bases lay in between. CDR3: CASGQTDRNPTDTQYF. The CDR3 region has the DNA TGTGCTAGTGGACAGACTGACAGAAACCCCACAGATACGCAGTATTTT. The full variable domain, with the rest looked up from reference TRBV12-5 and TRBJ2-3, is DARVTQTPRHKVTEMGQEVTMRCQPILGHNTVFWYRQTMMQGLELLAYFRNRAPLDDSGMPKDRFSAEMPDATLATLKIQPSEPRDSAVYFCASGQTDRNPTDTQYFGPGTRLTVL.

This sequence joins TRBV19 and TRBJ1-2; 9 bases align to TRBD1. Germline trimming cut 5 bases from V and 7 bases from J; bases unmatched to any gene: 8. Germline V gene sequence: CDR1 LNHDA, CDR2 SQIVND (reference sequence). The CDR3 covers 14 residues. The CDR3 DNA reads as TGTGCCAGTAGTGTTCCTACAGGGGGCACTGGCTACACCTTC. It translates to CASSVPTGGTGYTF.

V and J are TRBV2 and TRBJ2-2; TRBD1 matches at 9 bases. Germline assignment: CDR1 SNHLY and CDR2 FYNNEI. The CDR3 sequence is 16 residues long. V was clipped by 3 bases and J by 6 bases; unmatched bases: 8. The CDR3 coding sequence is TGTGCCAGCAGTGAGTGGGGACAGGGAGGAGCCGGGGAGCTGTTTTTT. Translation: CASSEWGQGGAGELFF.

J is TRBJ1-2 and V is TRBV5-1; 10 bases are shared with TRBD1. The CDR3 runs to 15 residues. The germline V gene has CDR1 SGHRS and CDR2 YFSETQ. The junction had 5 bases not matched to a gene; V was cut back by 0 bases and J by 6 bases. CDR3 nucleotides: TGCGCCAGCAGCTTGGAGGACAGGGGGGGCGATGGCTACACCTTC. Its translation is CASSLEDRGGDGYTF. The full variable domain, with the rest looked up from reference TRBV5-1 and TRBJ1-2, is KAGVTQTPRYLIKTRGQQVTLSCSPISGHRSVSWYQQTPGQGLQFLFEYFSETQRNKGNFPGRFSGRQFSNSRSEMNVSTLELGDSALYLCASSLEDRGGDGYTFGSGTRLTVV.

The chain is built from TRBV4-1 and TRBJ1-3; D might be TRBD1 (6 bases). V lost 0 bases and J 4 bases, leaving 10 bases between the germline ends. This CDR3 is 15 amino acids long. Germline-derived CDR1 and CDR2 are MGHRA and YSYEKL. CDR3 protein: CASSQDRTEGNTIYF. The CDR3 bases are TGCGCCAGCAGCCAAGATCGGACAGAAGGAAACACCATATATTTT.

The genes are TRBV15 and TRBJ1-2; 7 bases agree with TRBD1. The CDR3 length is 16 residues. The V and J ends lost 0 bases and 4 bases, in that order; junction bases with no gene match: 8. Germline V CDR1 and CDR2: LNHNV, YYDKDF (reference sequence). CDR3 sequence reads: CATSRDRDRVTYGYTF. Written as DNA, the CDR3 is TGTGCCACCAGCAGAGATCGAGACAGGGTAACCTATGGCTACACCTTC.

This sequence joins TRBV29-1 and TRBJ2-7, with TRBD1 identical over 10 bases. Germline V lookup: CDR1 SQVTM, CDR2 ANQGSEA. V lost 7 bases, J lost 0 bases, and 6 bases stayed unmatched. The CDR3 has 14 residues. As DNA, the CDR3 is TGCAGCGCACAAAGGACAGGGGGCTCCTACGAGCAGTACTTC. The encoded protein is CSAQRTGGSYEQYF.